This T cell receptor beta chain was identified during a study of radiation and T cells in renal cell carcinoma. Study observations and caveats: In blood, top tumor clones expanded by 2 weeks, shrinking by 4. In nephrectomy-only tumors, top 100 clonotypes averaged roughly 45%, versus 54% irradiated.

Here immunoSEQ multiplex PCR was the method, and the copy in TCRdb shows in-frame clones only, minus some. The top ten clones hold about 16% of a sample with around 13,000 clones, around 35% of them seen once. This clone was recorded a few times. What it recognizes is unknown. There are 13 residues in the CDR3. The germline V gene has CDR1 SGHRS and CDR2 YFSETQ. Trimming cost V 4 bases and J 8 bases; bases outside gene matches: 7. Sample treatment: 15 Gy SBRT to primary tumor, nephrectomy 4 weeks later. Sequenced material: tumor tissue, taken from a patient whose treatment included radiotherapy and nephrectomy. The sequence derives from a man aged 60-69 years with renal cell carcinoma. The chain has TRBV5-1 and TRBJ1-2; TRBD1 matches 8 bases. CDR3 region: CASSLDRERGYTF. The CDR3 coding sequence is TGCGCCAGCAGCCTGGACAGGGAAAGGGGCTACACCTTC. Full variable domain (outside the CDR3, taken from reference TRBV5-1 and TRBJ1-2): KAGVTQTPRYLIKTRGQQVTLSCSPISGHRSVSWYQQTPGQGLQFLFEYFSETQRNKGNFPGRFSGRQFSNSRSEMNVSTLELGDSALYLCASSLDRERGYTFGSGTRLTVV.